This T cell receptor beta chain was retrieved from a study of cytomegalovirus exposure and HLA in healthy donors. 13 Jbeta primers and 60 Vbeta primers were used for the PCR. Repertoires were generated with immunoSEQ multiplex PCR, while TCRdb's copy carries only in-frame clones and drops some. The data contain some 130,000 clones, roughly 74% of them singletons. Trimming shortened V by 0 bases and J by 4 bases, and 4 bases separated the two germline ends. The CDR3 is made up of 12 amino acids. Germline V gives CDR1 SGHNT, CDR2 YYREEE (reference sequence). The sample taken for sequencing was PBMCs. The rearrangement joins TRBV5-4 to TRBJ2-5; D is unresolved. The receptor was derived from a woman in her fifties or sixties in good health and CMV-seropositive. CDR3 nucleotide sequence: TGTGCCAGCAGCTTGGGTCTAGAGACCCAGTACTTC. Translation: CASSLGLETQYF.